These 10 T cell receptor beta chains were sequenced from one sample in a study of shared clonotypes between healthy human individuals. Clones were sequenced by immunoSEQ multiplex PCR, and TCRdb holds only the in-frame ones, with some missing. The table lists about 1 million clones, 65% to 80% of them singletons, with approximately 1.5% in the top ten. Material for sequencing was memory CD4+ T cells sorted from blood. Sample subset: CD45RA-negative fraction. Source of these receptors: a man between 18 and 35 years old in good health.

In the case of this clone: A read error may produce the germline difference seen at one junction end. The rearrangement links TRBV7-8 to TRBJ2-5; a possible D gene is TRBD1 (6 bases). The CDR3 runs to 13 residues. CDR1 is SGHVS, CDR2 FQNEAQ, per germline. The CDR3 protein is CASSPWGQEIQYF. The DNA for the CDR3 is TGTGCCAGCAGCCCGTGGGGGCAAGAGATCCAGTACTTC.

The V gene is TRBV6-5, the J gene TRBJ1-1, with D tentatively TRBD1 (5 bases). The ends were cut back, 0 bases at V and 1 base at J, with 6 bases in the middle. The CDR3 length is 14 residues. CDR1 and CDR2 (germline): MNHEY, SVGAGI. The CDR3 nucleotides are TGTGCCAGCAGTTACTCGACAGAGAACACTGAAGCTTTCTTT. Protein: CASSYSTENTEAFF.

This clone occurred once. CDR3 loop: CASGGQGARQETQYF. DNA for the CDR3: TGTGCCAGCGGGGGACAGGGGGCAAGGCAAGAGACCCAGTACTTC. The V call is TRBV2, the J call TRBJ2-5; 12 nucleotides align to TRBD1. The CDR3 length is 15 residues. CDR1 and CDR2 (germline): SNHLY, FYNNEI. The ends lost 8 bases at V and 2 bases at J; junction bases unmatched: 6. Variable domain in full (rest from reference TRBV2 and TRBJ2-5): EPEVTQTPSHQVTQMGQEVILRCVPISNHLYFYWYRQILGQKVEFLVSFYNNEISEKSEIFDDQFSVERPDGSNFTLKIRSTKLEDSAMYFCASGGQGARQETQYFGPGTRLLVL.

J is TRBJ1-6 and V is TRBV5-6, with TRBD1 matching over 8 bases. CDR3 length equals 16 residues. V gave up 3 bases and J gave up 6 bases; unmatched junction bases: 8. Germline loops: CDR1 SGHDT, CDR2 YYEEEE. The chain's CDR3 is CASSSDRALGNSPLHF. The CDR3 DNA reads as TGTGCCAGCAGCTCGGACAGGGCGTTGGGTAATTCACCCCTCCACTTT.

The genes are TRBV6-5 and TRBJ1-2; a possible D gene is TRBD1 (5 bases). CDR3 length: 15 residues. V lost 5 bases to trimming and J lost 4 bases, with 17 bases between them. CDR1 is MNHEY, CDR2 SVGAGI, per germline. The CDR3 is CASSQTGTGPYGYTF. The CDR3 DNA sequence: TGTGCCAGCAGTCAAACCGGGACTGGCCCCTATGGCTACACCTTC.

The chain combines TRBV4-2 with TRBJ2-1, with 13 bases that match TRBD2. The CDR3 extends over 17 amino acids. Germline values: CDR1 LGHNA, CDR2 YNFKEQ. V lost 4 bases and J lost 2; bases outside the gene matches: 5. CDR3 sequence reads: CASSRELAGGPYNEQFF. Here the CDR3 DNA reads TGTGCCAGCAGCCGAGAACTAGCGGGAGGGCCCTACAATGAGCAGTTCTTC.

This clone was observed at least ten times. The same CDR3 arises from other DNA sequences in this sample as well. The CDR3 reads CASTLGENYGYTF. The CDR3 coding sequence is TGCGCCAGCACCTTAGGTGAGAACTATGGCTACACCTTC. V and J are TRBV5-1 and TRBJ1-2; no clear D. Germline V gene lookup returns CDR1 SGHRS and CDR2 YFSETQ. The CDR3 has 13 residues. The V gene lost 6 bases and the J gene lost 2 bases, with 11 bases spanning the gap.

V is TRBV18 and J is TRBJ1-4; 9 bases map to TRBD1. Losses at the gene ends were 3 bases for V and 6 bases for J; bases not matched to a gene: 8. The CDR3 sequence is 16 residues long. The germline CDR1 and CDR2 sequences are KGHSH and LQKENI. The chain's CDR3 is CASSPTGGNSYEKLFF. DNA for the CDR3: TGTGCCAGCTCACCGACAGGGGGGAACTCTTATGAAAAACTGTTTTTT.

This sequence joins TRBV5-6 and TRBJ1-5; 12 bases agree with TRBD1. The trim removed 3 bases at V and 3 bases at J, leaving 13 bases unmatched. This CDR3 is built from 19 residues. The V gene's germline CDR1 is SGHDT and CDR2 YYEEEE. DNA for the CDR3: TGTGCCAGCAGCTATCCGGGACAGGGGGCTCAGTTTCCCAATCAGCCCCAGCATTTT. The encoded protein is CASSYPGQGAQFPNQPQHF.

This clone has only one observation. This same CDR3 is encoded by further DNA sequences in the sample. This chain uses TRBV7-2 with TRBJ1-2; D unresolved. Germline V gives CDR1 SGHTA, CDR2 FQGNSA. V gave up 5 bases and J gave up 8 bases, with 12 bases separating them. The CDR3 consists of 12 residues. DNA for the CDR3: TGTGCCAGCAGCCTCGATTTAGGGGGCTACACCTTC. Translated, it gives CASSLDLGGYTF.